This TCR beta chain was captured by sequencing in a study of shared clonotypes between healthy human individuals. Points from the study as a whole: Across subsets, estimated richness was generally greater for naive than for memory populations. The naive CD4 repertoires of several donors were compared, and approximately 4.5% of clonotypes were shared.

This CDR3 contains 18 residues. From germline, CDR1 is SGHTA and CDR2 FQGNSA. V was shortened by 5 bases and J by 0 bases, with 20 bases between the two germline ends. Of note for this clone: Its antigen is unknown.

Genomic DNA of each subset was evenly split across several immunoSEQ plates. Clones were sequenced by immunoSEQ multiplex PCR, and TCRdb holds only the in-frame ones, with some missing. Of about 1.9 million clones listed, 90% to 95% are singletons. Naive CD8 cells lacked CD45RO and underwent positive selection for CCR7, leaving out terminally differentiated effector memory CD45RA+ cells. The chain carries TRBV7-2 and TRBJ1-5; a weak D match, TRBD1 (5 bases). Sequencing was performed on naive CD8+ T cells from PBMCs. The sequence was obtained from a young man in good health. Some clones in this sample may be carry-over from other donors' samples. The DNA for the CDR3 is TGTGCCAGCAGCACCAGGGATGGGGGTTTCTATAGCAATCAGCCCCAGCATTTT. This codes for CASSTRDGGFYSNQPQHF.